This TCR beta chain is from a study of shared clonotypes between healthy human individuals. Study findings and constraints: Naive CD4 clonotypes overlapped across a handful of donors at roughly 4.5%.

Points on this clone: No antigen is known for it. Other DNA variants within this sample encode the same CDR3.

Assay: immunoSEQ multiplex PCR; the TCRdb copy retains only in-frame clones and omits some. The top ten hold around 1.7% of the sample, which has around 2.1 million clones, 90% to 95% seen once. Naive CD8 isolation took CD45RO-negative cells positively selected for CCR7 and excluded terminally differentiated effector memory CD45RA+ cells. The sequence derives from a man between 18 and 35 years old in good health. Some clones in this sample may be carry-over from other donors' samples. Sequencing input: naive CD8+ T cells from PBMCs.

The DNA for the CDR3 is TGTGCCAGCAGCGTAGCGGCAGGGGGGAACGAGCAGTACTTC. This encodes CASSVAAGGNEQYF. The chain carries TRBV9 and TRBJ2-7; D is possibly TRBD1 (7 bases). The CDR3 consists of 14 residues. Germline V gene sequence: CDR1 SGDLS, CDR2 YYNGEE. Trimming left V 0 bases short and J 5 bases short, with 12 bases between. The full variable domain, its missing parts supplied by reference TRBV9 and TRBJ2-7, is DSGVTQTPKHLITATGQRVTLRCSPRSGDLSVYWYQQSLDQGLQFLIQYYNGEERAKGNILERFSAQQFPDLHSELNLSSLELGDSALYFCASSVAAGGNEQYFGPGTRLTVT.